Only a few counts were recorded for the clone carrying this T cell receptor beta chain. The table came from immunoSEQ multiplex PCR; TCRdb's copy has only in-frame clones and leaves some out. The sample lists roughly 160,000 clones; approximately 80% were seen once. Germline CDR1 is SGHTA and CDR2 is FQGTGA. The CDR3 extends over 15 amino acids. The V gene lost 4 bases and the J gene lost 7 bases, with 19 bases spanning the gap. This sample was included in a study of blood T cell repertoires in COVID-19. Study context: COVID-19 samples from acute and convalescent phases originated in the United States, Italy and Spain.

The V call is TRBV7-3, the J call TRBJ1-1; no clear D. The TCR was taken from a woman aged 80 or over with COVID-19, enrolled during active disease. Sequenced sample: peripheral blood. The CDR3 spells CASSSLDLVSGEAFF. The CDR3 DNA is TGTGCCAGCAGCTCATTAGACCTCGTCTCGGGTGAAGCTTTCTTT.